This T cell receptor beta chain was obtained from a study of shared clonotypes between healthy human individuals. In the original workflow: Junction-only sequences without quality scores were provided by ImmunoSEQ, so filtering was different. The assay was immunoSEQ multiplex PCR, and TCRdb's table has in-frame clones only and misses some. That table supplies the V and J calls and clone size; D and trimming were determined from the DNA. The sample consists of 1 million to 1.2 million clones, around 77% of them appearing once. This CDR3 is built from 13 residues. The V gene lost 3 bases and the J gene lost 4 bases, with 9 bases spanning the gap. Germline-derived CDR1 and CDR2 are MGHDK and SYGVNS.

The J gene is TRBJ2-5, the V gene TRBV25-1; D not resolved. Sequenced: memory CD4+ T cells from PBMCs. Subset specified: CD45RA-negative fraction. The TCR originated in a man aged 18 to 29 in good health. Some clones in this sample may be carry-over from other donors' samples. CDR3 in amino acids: CASSEAWGETQYF. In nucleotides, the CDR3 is TGTGCCAGCAGTGAGGCATGGGGAGAGACCCAGTACTTC.